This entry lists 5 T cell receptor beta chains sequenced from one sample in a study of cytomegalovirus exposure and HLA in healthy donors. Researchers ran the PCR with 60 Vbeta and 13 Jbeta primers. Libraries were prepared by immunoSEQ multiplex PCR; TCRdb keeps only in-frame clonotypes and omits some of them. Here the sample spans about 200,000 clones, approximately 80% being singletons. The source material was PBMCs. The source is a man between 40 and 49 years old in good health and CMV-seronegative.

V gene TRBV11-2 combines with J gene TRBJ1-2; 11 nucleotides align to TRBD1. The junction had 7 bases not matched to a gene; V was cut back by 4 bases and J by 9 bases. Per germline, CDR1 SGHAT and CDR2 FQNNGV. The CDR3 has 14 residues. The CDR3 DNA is TGTGCCAGCAGCTCGGGACAGGGGGAATTGAGCTACACCTTC. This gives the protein CASSSGQGELSYTF. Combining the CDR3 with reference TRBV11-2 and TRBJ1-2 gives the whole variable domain EAGVAQSPRYKIIEKRQSVAFWCNPISGHATLYWYQQILGQGPKLLIQFQNNGVVDDSQLPKDRFSAERLKGVDSTLKIQPAKLEDSAVYLCASSSGQGELSYTFGSGTRLTVV.

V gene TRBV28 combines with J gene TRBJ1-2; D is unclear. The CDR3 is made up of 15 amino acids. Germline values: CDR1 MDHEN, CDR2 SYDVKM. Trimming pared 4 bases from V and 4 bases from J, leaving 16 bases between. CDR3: CASSSLRTGSYGYTF. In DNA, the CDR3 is TGTGCCAGCAGTTCACTACGGACGGGGAGCTATGGCTACACCTTC.

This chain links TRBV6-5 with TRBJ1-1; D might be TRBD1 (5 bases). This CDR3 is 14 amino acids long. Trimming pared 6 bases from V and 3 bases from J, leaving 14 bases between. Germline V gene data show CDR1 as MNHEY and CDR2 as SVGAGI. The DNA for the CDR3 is TGTGCCAGCAGACTCCGACAGCGAGACACTGAAGCTTTCTTT. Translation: CASRLRQRDTEAFF.

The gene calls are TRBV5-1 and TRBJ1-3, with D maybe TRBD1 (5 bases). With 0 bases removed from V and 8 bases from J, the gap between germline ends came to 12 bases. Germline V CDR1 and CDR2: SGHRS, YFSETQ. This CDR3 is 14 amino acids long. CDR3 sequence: CASSLGARADTIYF. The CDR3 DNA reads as TGCGCCAGCAGCTTGGGGGCCAGGGCTGACACCATATATTTT.

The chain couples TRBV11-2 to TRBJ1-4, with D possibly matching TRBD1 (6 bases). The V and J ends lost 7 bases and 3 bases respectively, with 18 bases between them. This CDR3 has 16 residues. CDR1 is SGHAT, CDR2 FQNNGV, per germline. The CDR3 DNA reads TGTGCCAGCACCCCTCCGGGGGGCGGTGCTAATGAAAAACTGTTTTTT. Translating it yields CASTPPGGGANEKLFF.